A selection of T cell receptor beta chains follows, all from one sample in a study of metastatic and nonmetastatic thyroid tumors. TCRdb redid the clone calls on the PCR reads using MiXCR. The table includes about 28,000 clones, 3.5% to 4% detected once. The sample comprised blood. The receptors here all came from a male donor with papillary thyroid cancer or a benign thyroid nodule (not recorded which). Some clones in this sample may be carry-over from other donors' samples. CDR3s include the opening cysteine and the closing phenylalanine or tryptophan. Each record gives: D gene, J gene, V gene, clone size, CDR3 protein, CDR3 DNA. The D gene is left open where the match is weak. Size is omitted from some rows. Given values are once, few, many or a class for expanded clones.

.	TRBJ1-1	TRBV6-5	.	CASSYILVNMLDTEAFF	TGTGCCAGCAGTTACATTTTGGTTAACATGTTGGACACTGAAGCTTTCTTT
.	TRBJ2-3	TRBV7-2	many	CASNFPGRTDTQYF	TGTGCCAGCAACTTTCCGGGAAGGACAGATACGCAGTATTTT
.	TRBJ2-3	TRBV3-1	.	CASSQGNLNTQYF	TGTGCCAGCAGCCAAGGTAATCTAAATACGCAGTATTTT
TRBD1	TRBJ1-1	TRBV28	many	CASMGTGNLMNTEAFF	TGTGCCAGCATGGGGACAGGGAACCTAATGAACACTGAAGCTTTCTTT
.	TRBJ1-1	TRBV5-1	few	CASSFSADGEAFF	TGCGCCAGCAGCTTCTCGGCGGACGGGGAAGCTTTCTTT
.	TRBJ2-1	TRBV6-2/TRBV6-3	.	CASSAGYNEQFF	TGTGCCAGCAGTGCAGGGTACAATGAGCAGTTCTTC
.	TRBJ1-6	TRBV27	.	CASRGTKSPLHF	TGTGCCAGCAGGGGGACAAAATCACCCCTCCACTTT
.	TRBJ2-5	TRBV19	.	CASRTTGTETQYF	TGTGCCAGTAGGACGACGGGCACAGAGACCCAGTACTTC
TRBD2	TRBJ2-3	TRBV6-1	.	CASSEIAGGADTQYF	TGTGCCAGCAGTGAAATAGCGGGAGGGGCAGATACGCAGTATTTT
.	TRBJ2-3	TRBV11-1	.	CASSSYGDTQYF	TGTGCCAGCAGCTCGTACGGGGATACGCAGTATTTT
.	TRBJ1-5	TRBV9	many	CASSVGQPNQPQHF	TGTGCCAGCAGCGTAGGACAGCCCAATCAGCCCCAGCATTTT
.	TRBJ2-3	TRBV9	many	CASSVDPDTQYF	TGTGCCAGCAGCGTAGATCCAGATACGCAGTATTTT
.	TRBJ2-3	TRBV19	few	CASRAGSTDTQYF	TGTGCCAGTAGGGCAGGCTCCACAGATACGCAGTATTTT
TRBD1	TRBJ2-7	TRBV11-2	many	CASSFRGSSYEQYF	TGTGCCAGCAGTTTCAGGGGGAGCTCCTACGAGCAGTACTTC
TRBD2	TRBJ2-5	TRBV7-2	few	CASSPLGGGYQETQYF	TGTGCCAGCAGCCCGCTTGGGGGGGGGTACCAAGAGACCCAGTACTTC
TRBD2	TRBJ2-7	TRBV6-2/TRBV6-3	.	CASRGGLAGGSYEQYF	TGTGCCAGCAGAGGAGGACTAGCGGGAGGTTCCTACGAGCAGTACTTC
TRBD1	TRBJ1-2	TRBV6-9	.	CASSFGQGAGYTF	TGTGCCAGCAGTTTCGGACAGGGGGCTGGCTACACCTTC
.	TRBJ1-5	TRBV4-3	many	CASSQDRAYQPQHF	TGCGCCAGCAGCCAAGATCGGGCTTATCAGCCCCAGCATTTT
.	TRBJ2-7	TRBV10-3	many	CAISEGPIRRYEQYF	TGTGCCATCAGTGAAGGGCCAATTCGTCGTTACGAGCAGTACTTC
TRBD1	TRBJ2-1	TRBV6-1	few	CASSALGGQGSFF	TGCGCCAGCAGTGCCTTGGGTGGACAGGGGTCATTCTTC
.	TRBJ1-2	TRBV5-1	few	CASHPGTTGTYVYTF	TGCGCCAGCCACCCCGGGACAACCGGAACCTATGTCTACACCTTC
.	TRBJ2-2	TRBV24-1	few	CATRTANTGELFF	TGTGCCACCAGGACTGCGAACACCGGGGAGCTGTTTTTT
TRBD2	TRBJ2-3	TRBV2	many	CASSGAASGHADTQYF	TGTGCCAGCAGTGGAGCGGCTAGCGGGCATGCAGATACGCAGTATTTT
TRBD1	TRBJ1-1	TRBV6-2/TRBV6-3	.	CASRAGGANTEAFF	TGTGCCAGCCGAGCAGGGGGCGCAAACACTGAAGCTTTCTTT
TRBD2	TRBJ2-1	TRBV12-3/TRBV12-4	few	CASTISGRIFIEQFF	TGTGCCAGCACCATTAGCGGGAGAATTTTCATTGAGCAGTTCTTC
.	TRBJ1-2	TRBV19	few	CASSIWGSGYTF	TGTGCCAGTAGTATCTGGGGGAGCGGCTACACCTTC
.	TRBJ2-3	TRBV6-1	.	CASSPLWRTQYF	TGTGCCAGCAGTCCCCTCTGGAGAACGCAGTATTTT
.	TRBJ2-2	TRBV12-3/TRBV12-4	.	CASTAGQGNNGELFF	TGTGCCAGCACGGCTGGGCAGGGGAACAACGGAGAGCTGTTTTTT
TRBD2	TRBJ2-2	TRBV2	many	CASRTSGSANTGELFF	TGTGCCAGCCGGACTAGCGGGAGTGCCAACACCGGGGAGCTGTTTTTT
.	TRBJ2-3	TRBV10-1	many	CASSGWGAGDTQYF	TGCGCCAGCAGTGGTTGGGGAGCGGGTGATACGCAGTATTTT
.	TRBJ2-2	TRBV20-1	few	CSAPSGTNTGELFF	TGCAGTGCCCCCAGCGGTACGAACACCGGGGAGCTGTTTTTT
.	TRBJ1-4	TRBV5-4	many	CASSPSGSANEKLFF	TGTGCCAGCAGCCCATCCGGCTCGGCTAATGAAAAACTGTTTTTT
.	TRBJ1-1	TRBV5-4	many	CASSLRGDTEAFF	TGTGCCAGCAGCTTACGTGGGGACACTGAAGCTTTCTTT
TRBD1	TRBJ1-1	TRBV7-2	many	CASRVDRGNTEAFF	TGTGCCAGCAGGGTCGACAGGGGGAACACTGAAGCTTTCTTT
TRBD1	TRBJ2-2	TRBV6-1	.	CASSQGQGRTGELFF	TGTGCCAGCAGCCAGGGACAGGGGAGAACCGGGGAGCTGTTTTTT
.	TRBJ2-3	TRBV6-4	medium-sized	CASSDGSTDTQYF	TGTGCCAGCAGTGACGGGAGCACAGATACGCAGTATTTT
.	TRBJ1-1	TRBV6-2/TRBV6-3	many	CASINSMSGANTEAFF	TGTGCCAGCATAAATAGTATGTCAGGAGCGAACACTGAAGCTTTCTTT
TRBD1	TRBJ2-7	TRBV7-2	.	CASSLTGFLSYEQYF	TGTGCCAGCAGCTTGACAGGGTTCCTCTCCTACGAGCAATACTTC
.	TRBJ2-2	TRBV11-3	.	CASRPRVTGELFF	TGTGCCAGCAGACCCAGGGTAACCGGGGAGCTGTTTTTT
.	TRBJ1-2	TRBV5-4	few	CASSETLREDGYTF	TGTGCCAGCAGCGAGACACTTAGAGAGGATGGCTACACCTTC
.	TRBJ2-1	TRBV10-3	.	CAISESGHGYNEHFF	TGTGCCATCAGTGAGTCGGGACATGGGTACAATGAGCATTTCTTC
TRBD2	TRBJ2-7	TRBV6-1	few	CASRPGLGHQLF	TGTGCCAGCAGACCGGGACTAGGCCATCAGTTGTTC
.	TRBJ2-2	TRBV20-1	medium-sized	CSARETGEVTGELFF	TGCAGTGCCCGAGAGACAGGTGAAGTCACCGGGGAGCTGTTTTTT
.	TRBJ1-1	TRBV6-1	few	CASSENFSEAFF	TGTGCCAGCAGTGAAAATTTTAGTGAAGCTTTCTTT
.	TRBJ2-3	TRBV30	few	CAWTQSTDTQYF	TGTGCCTGGACCCAATCCACAGATACGCAGTATTTT
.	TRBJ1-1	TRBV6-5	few	CASSYILCNRLDIEAFF	TGTGCCAGCAGTTACATTTTGTGTAACAGGTTGGACATTGAAGCTTTCTTT
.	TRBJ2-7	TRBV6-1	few	CASKGTGPLWEQYF	TGTGCCAGCAAAGGGACGGGTCCCCTTTGGGAGCAGTACTTC
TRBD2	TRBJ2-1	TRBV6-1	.	CASSPGLAGVNEQFF	TGTGCCAGCAGCCCCGGACTAGCGGGGGTGAATGAGCAGTTCTTC
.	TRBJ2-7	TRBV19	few	CASSRPGGAYEQYF	TGTGCCAGTTCCCGTCCTGGTGGGGCCTACGAGCAGTACTTC
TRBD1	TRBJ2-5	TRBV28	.	CASSPSGVQGANF	TGTGCCAGCAGCCCTTCAGGTGTACAGGGGGCCAACTTC
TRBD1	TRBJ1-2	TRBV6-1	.	CASRRDRGSYGYTF	TGTGCCAGCAGAAGGGACAGGGGGTCCTATGGCTACACCTTC
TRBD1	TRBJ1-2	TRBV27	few	CASSSSGTAYGYTF	TGTGCCAGCAGTTCCTCCGGGACAGCCTATGGCTACACCTTC
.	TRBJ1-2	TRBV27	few	CASSLFGGGSLGGYTF	TGTGCCAGCAGTTTATTTGGGGGAGGTTCCCTGGGTGGCTACACCTTC
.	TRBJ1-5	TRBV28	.	CASGFSGGSNQPQHF	TGTGCCAGCGGTTTCTCCGGGGGGAGCAATCAGCCCCAGCATTTT
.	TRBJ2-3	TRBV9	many	CASSSSIDTQYF	TGTGCCAGCAGCAGCAGTATCGATACGCAGTATTTT
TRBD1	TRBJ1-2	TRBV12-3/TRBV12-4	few	CASSPTGGGHGYTF	TGTGCCAGCAGCCCGACAGGGGGCGGCCATGGCTACACCTTC
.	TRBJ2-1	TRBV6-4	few	CASIYSSGTGKLFF	TGTGCCAGCATTTACTCGAGCGGCACAGGGAAGTTGTTCTTC
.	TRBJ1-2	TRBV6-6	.	CASSYSRPQASYTF	TGTGCCAGCAGTTACTCGAGGCCCCAGGCAAGCTACACCTTC
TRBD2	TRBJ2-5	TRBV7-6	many	CASSLYKGLSGGFQETQYF	TGTGCCAGCAGCTTATATAAGGGACTGTCGGGGGGGTTTCAAGAGACCCAGTACTTC
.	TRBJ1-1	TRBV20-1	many	CSASVQVNTEAFF	TGCAGTGCTAGTGTACAGGTGAACACTGAAGCTTTCTTT